This TCR beta chain was recovered during a study of CD8 T cells in Susac syndrome. TEMRA cells were enriched by FACS, and CD4+ and CD8+ T cells were negatively isolated. After extraction with the RNeasy kit, 0.5 to 1 ug of the RNA was reverse transcribed using random hexamers. Amplification of TCR beta CDR3 was carried out by immunoSEQ multiplex PCR, which covered 54 Vbeta and 13 Jbeta segments. TCRdb independently ran MiXCR on the immunoSEQ multiplex PCR reads; one entry per CDR3 protein. The sample includes 150,000 or so distinct CDR3 sequences, approximately 93% of them seen just once. The V end was cut by 0 bases, the J end by 3 bases, with 15 bases between. The CDR3 is made up of 17 amino acids.

The chain employs TRBV23-1 and TRBJ1-5; D gene unclear. TRBV23-1 belongs to the ORF category, with a function that is uncertain. Sequencing input: CD4+ T cells from PBMCs. The TCR was taken from a human donor with multiple sclerosis. The CDR3 sequence: CASSQSMVASSNQPQHF. For the CDR3, the DNA is TGCGCCAGCAGTCAATCGATGGTCGCTAGCTCCAATCAGCCCCAGCATTTT.